A single sample is the source of the 19 T cell receptor beta chains below, sequenced in a study of hypomethylating agent response in myelodysplastic syndrome. Profiled with immunoSEQ multiplex PCR; TCRdb holds only in-frame clones, not every one. The sample lists around 3,000 clones; approximately 82% were seen once. Material: bone marrow, obtained before or after starting hypomethylating agent treatment for myelodysplastic syndrome (not recorded which). These receptors were obtained from a human donor with myelodysplastic syndrome.

The V gene is TRBV7-8, the J gene TRBJ2-3, with TRBD2 identical over 14 bases. This CDR3 spans 20 amino acids. The V segment lost 5 bases and the J segment 0 bases; nucleotides outside the gene matches: 13. Germline CDR1 reads SGHVS; CDR2 reads FQNEAQ. The CDR3 DNA reads TGTGCCAGCAGCCCCATATTCGGACTAGCGGGGGGTCCTAGCACAGATACGCAGTATTTT. Translating gives CASSPIFGLAGGPSTDTQYF. Full variable domain (remainder filled in from reference TRBV7-8 and TRBJ2-3): GAGVSQSPRYKVAKRGQDVALRCDPISGHVSLFWYQQALGQGPEFLTYFQNEAQLDKSGLPSDRFFAERPEGSVSTLKIQRTQQEDSAVYLCASSPIFGLAGGPSTDTQYFGPGTRLTVL.

Only one count was recorded for this clone. The V and J genes are TRBV29-1 and TRBJ2-5, with D uncertain. From germline, CDR1 is SQVTM and CDR2 ANQGSEA. The CDR3 extends over 11 amino acids. Trimming took 3 bases from V and 7 from J, leaving 9 bases between them. The CDR3 DNA is TGCAGCGTTGAGAGGACGGCGACCCAGTACTTC. Protein product: CSVERTATQYF.

This chain joins TRBV25-1 and TRBJ2-2; D remains unclear. Trimming took off 6 bases at V and 0 bases at J, with 8 bases between the two ends. In germline, CDR1 is MGHDK, CDR2 SYGVNS. The CDR3 extends over 14 amino acids. The CDR3 here is CASRLNSNTGELFF. CDR3 coding DNA: TGTGCCAGCAGGTTAAATTCGAACACCGGGGAGCTGTTTTTT.

This clone was seen a few times. The chain couples TRBV18 to TRBJ1-1, with D hard to call. The V gene lost 2 bases and the J gene lost 5 bases, with 3 bases spanning the gap. Germline-derived CDR1 and CDR2 are KGHSH and LQKENI. The CDR3 is made up of 11 amino acids. The CDR3 reads CASSPMTEAFF. CDR3 DNA sequence: TGTGCCAGCTCACCAATGACTGAAGCTTTCTTT.

This chain uses TRBV29-1 with TRBJ1-3, with no clear D. V was shortened by 8 bases and J by 3 bases, with 8 bases between the two germline ends. The germline gives CDR1 SQVTM, CDR2 ANQGSEA. The CDR3 runs 11 residues. The CDR3 loop is CSTNHGNTIYF. CDR3 nucleotide sequence: TGCAGCACCAATCATGGAAACACCATATATTTT.

This rearrangement joins TRBV7-2 to TRBJ1-5; D is unresolved. Germline V gene data show CDR1 as SGHTA and CDR2 as FQGNSA. The CDR3 extends over 16 amino acids. V was cut by 4 bases and J by 3 bases, with 16 bases left in between. The CDR3 DNA sequence: TGTGCCAGCAGCTCCTTTGGCCGAGGACTCAATCAGCCCCAGCATTTT. It codes for CASSSFGRGLNQPQHF.

The chain links TRBV4-3 to TRBJ1-3; D not certain. The CDR3 is 16 residues long. V shed 1 base and J shed 0 bases, with 10 bases lying between them. Germline V lookup: CDR1 LGHNA, CDR2 YSLEER. In DNA, the CDR3 is TGCGCCAGCAGCCAAGGTCAAGGTTACTCTGGAAACACCATATATTTT. This translates into CASSQGQGYSGNTIYF.

The rearrangement joins TRBV14 to TRBJ2-7, with 8 bases lining up with TRBD1. V gave up 1 base and J gave up 2 bases; unmatched junction bases: 7. The CDR3 has 16 amino acids. In germline, CDR1 is SGHDN, CDR2 FVKESK. The CDR3 spells CASSQGNRGYTYEQYF. The DNA of the CDR3 is TGTGCCAGCAGCCAAGGAAACAGGGGGTATACCTACGAGCAGTACTTC.

The chain carries TRBV5-1 and TRBJ2-7, with TRBD1 matching 7 bases. The CDR3 has 13 amino acids. The germline V gene encodes CDR1 SGHRS and CDR2 YFSETQ. The J segment lost 4 bases and the V segment lost 0 bases, leaving 1 base of the junction unmatched. CDR3 nucleotides: TGCGCCAGCAGCTTGGAGGGACAGTACGAGCAGTACTTC. This gives the protein CASSLEGQYEQYF.

This rearrangement joins TRBV9 to TRBJ2-5; 11 nucleotides match TRBD1. The CDR3 length is 15 residues. V trimming: 3 bases; J trimming: 5 bases; junction bases outside the gene matches: 6. Germline-derived CDR1 and CDR2 are SGDLS and YYNGEE. Here the CDR3 DNA reads TGTGCCAGCAGCGCCGGACAGGGGGCTCTGGAGACCCAGTACTTC. Translation gives CASSAGQGALETQYF.

The chain is built from TRBV19 and TRBJ1-3, with 9 bases lining up with TRBD1. V shed 8 bases, J shed 9 bases, and the junction held 11 bases outside the gene matches. CDR1 is LNHDA, CDR2 SQIVND, per germline (reference sequence). The CDR3 has 14 amino acids. The CDR3 is CASLGGQGMSTIYF. The CDR3 DNA reads TGTGCCAGTTTAGGGGGACAGGGCATGAGCACCATATATTTT.

This chain links TRBV19 with TRBJ1-2; D not resolved. In germline, CDR1 is LNHDA, CDR2 SQIVND (reference sequence). The CDR3 has 12 residues. The ends were cut back, 5 bases at V and 8 bases at J, with 12 bases in the middle. This CDR3 reads CASSGIKWGYTF. In DNA form, the CDR3 reads TGTGCCAGTAGTGGAATTAAGTGGGGCTACACCTTC.

The rearrangement links TRBV5-8 to TRBJ1-2; 10 nucleotides line up with TRBD1. Per germline, CDR1 SGHTS and CDR2 YDEGEE. With V trimmed by 3 bases and J by 8 bases, 7 bases remained unmatched. The CDR3 runs 14 residues. CDR3 sequence reads: CASSSSGTGEGYTF. The CDR3 nucleotides read TGTGCCAGCAGCTCCTCCGGGACAGGGGAAGGCTACACCTTC.

This chain connects TRBV7-2 to TRBJ2-1; 11 bases agree with TRBD2. This CDR3 has 16 residues. V dropped 5 bases and J dropped 7; count of bases not matched to a gene: 10. Germline V lookup: CDR1 SGHTA, CDR2 FQGNSA. CDR3 DNA sequence: TGTGCCAGCAGCCCTAATAGCGGGGGGGCCGGAAATGAGCAGTTCTTC. Its protein product is CASSPNSGGAGNEQFF.

The rearrangement links TRBV28 to TRBJ2-1; possible D gene TRBD2, 6 bases. The germline V and J ends were trimmed by 4 bases and 10 bases, with 17 bases remaining between them. Germline lookup yields CDR1 MDHEN and CDR2 SYDVKM. The CDR3 runs 14 residues. This chain's CDR3 is CASSSGTLQREQFF. CDR3 nucleotides: TGTGCCAGCAGTTCCGGGACTCTGCAAAGGGAGCAGTTCTTC. Supplemented by reference TRBV28 and TRBJ2-1, the full variable domain reads DVKVTQSSRYLVKRTGEKVFLECVQDMDHENMFWYRQDPGLGLRLIYFSYDVKMKEKGDIPEGYSVSREKKERFSLILESASTNQTSMYLCASSSGTLQREQFFGPGTRLTVL.

The chain uses TRBV6-1 and TRBJ1-5, with D possibly matching TRBD1 (5 bases). Trimming took 3 bases from V and 7 from J, leaving 16 bases between them. CDR1 MNHNS and CDR2 SASEGT come from the germline V gene. This CDR3 has 15 amino acids. The CDR3 loop reads CASSDDQSWGQPQHF. DNA for the CDR3: TGTGCCAGCAGTGATGATCAGTCATGGGGGCAGCCCCAGCATTTT.

The rearrangement uses TRBV18 and TRBJ2-7; 8 bases match TRBD1. Germline values: CDR1 KGHSH, CDR2 LQKENI. V shed 4 bases and J 0 bases; nucleotides not matched to a gene: 11. This CDR3 has 17 amino acids. CDR3 bases: TGTGCCAGCTCACTACGCGTCCCGGGACAGGCCTCCTACGAGCAGTACTTC. The encoded protein is CASSLRVPGQASYEQYF.

This clone was seen a handful of times. V usage is TRBV4-2 and J usage is TRBJ1-2; 10 bases align to TRBD1. In germline, CDR1 is LGHNA, CDR2 YNFKEQ. This CDR3 spans 14 amino acids. V lost 5 bases and J lost 8; bases outside the gene matches: 8. The CDR3 loop is CASSSSGTGEGYTF. The CDR3 DNA reads TGTGCCAGCAGCTCCTCCGGGACAGGGGAAGGCTACACCTTC.

The CDR3 here is CASSLVQGMGTEAFF. The CDR3 nucleotides are TGTGCCAGCAGCTTGGTCCAGGGTATGGGCACTGAAGCTTTCTTT. The chain uses TRBV5-5 and TRBJ1-1; TRBD1 is a possible D gene (5 bases). CDR1 SGHKS and CDR2 YYEKEE come from the germline V gene (reference sequence). V lost 0 bases to trimming and J lost 4 bases, with 13 bases between them. The CDR3 totals 15 residues. Complete variable domain (other parts from reference TRBV5-5 and TRBJ1-1): DAGVTQSPTHLIKTRGQQVTLRCSPISGHKSVSWYQQVLGQGPQFIFQYYEKEERGRGNFPDRFSARQFPNYSSELNVNALLLGDSALYLCASSLVQGMGTEAFFGQGTRLTVV.